Below are 15 T cell receptor beta chains sequenced from a single sample in a study of blood T cells in healthy people across ages (dated by TCRdb to 2014 to 2015). The method behind the library was 5' RACE. The run used an Illumina HiSeq 2500. A second PCR of roughly 7 to 12 cycles was run with a J-beta primer mix and a sample-barcoded 5' primer. TCRdb took the public reads, trimmed them with fastp at Q25, ran MiXCR for clone calling and kept in-frame beta chains. Merged by CDR3 protein, the rows form single entries marked with the most common genes and DNA. For this sample the table gives about a million distinct CDR3 sequences, of which around 48% were detected only once. The ten largest clones add up to 13% of the sample. The sequencing input was blood. All receptors derive from a man under 40 in good health.

The chain uses TRBV7-9 and TRBJ2-4, with D possibly being TRBD2 (5 bases). Gene TRBJ2-7 matches the end of the DNA better, so the J call may be wrong. CDR3 size: 17 residues. Germline V gene sequence: CDR1 SEHNR, CDR2 FQNEAQ (reference sequence). Here the CDR3 reads CASSLSISGKGAYEQYF. The DNA for the CDR3 is TGTGCCAGCAGCTTATCGATCTCGGGGAAAGGCGCCTACGAGCAGTACTTC.

The chain has TRBV7-9 and TRBJ2-1; 8 bases fit TRBD1. Germline values: CDR1 SEHNR, CDR2 FQNEAQ (reference sequence). Unmatched junction bases numbered 14, after V lost 8 bases and J lost 8 bases. CDR3 length: 15 amino acids. The CDR3 region is CASQYSRTGFYEQFF. For the CDR3, the DNA is TGTGCCAGCCAATATTCGAGGACAGGGTTCTATGAGCAGTTCTTC.

This sequence joins TRBV20-1 and TRBJ2-3, with D perhaps matching TRBD1 or TRBD2 (5 bases each). This CDR3 is built from 15 residues. The germline gives CDR1 DFQATT, CDR2 SNEGSKA (reference sequence). The V end lost 8 bases, the J end lost 2 bases, and 20 bases lay between the germline ends. DNA of the CDR3: TGCAGTACTGACTCCAGGGACGAAGACACAGATACGCAGTATTTT. Translation gives CSTDSRDEDTDTQYF.

The gene calls are TRBV7-2 and TRBJ2-5; D is possibly TRBD1 (5 bases). CDR1 and CDR2 (germline): SGHTA, FQGNSA. The CDR3 loop spans 16 amino acids. Trimming removed 1 base from V and 4 bases from J, with 16 bases in between. CDR3 DNA sequence: TGTGCCAGCAGCTTAGAGGGGTTTGGGTGGGGAGAGACCCAGTACTTC. Amino acids: CASSLEGFGWGETQYF.

The chain is built from TRBV9 and TRBJ2-5; D gene ambiguous. Between the trimmed V and J ends, which lost 3 bases and 2 bases, there was a span of 8 bases. CDR1 is SGDLS, CDR2 YYNGEE, per germline. The CDR3 runs 13 residues. Here the CDR3 reads CASSDLIQETQYF. The CDR3 DNA is TGTGCCAGCAGCGACTTAATACAAGAGACCCAGTACTTC.

This chain joins TRBV28 and TRBJ2-2; TRBD1 is a possible D gene (5 bases). The CDR3 is 14 amino acids. The V gene's germline CDR1 is MDHEN and CDR2 SYDVKM. V shed 5 bases and J shed 8 bases, with 15 bases lying between them. The CDR3 DNA is TGTGCCAGCAGTATACCCCAGGGTGGGGGGGAGCTGTTTTTT. Protein: CASSIPQGGGELFF.

This clonotype has a handful of counts. The chain is built from TRBV7-2 and TRBJ1-2, with 8 bases identical to TRBD1. CDR3 length: 15 amino acids. The trim removed 3 bases at V and 3 bases at J, leaving 6 bases unmatched. Germline CDR1 and CDR2: SGHTA and FQGNSA. In DNA, the CDR3 is TGTGCCAGCAGCTTGCAGGGGGCGGTCGACTATGGCTACACCTTC. This encodes CASSLQGAVDYGYTF.

The V call is TRBV29-1, the J call TRBJ1-1, with 7 bases matching TRBD1. Germline loops: CDR1 SQVTM, CDR2 ANQGSEA. V lost 2 bases, J lost 2 bases, and 5 bases stayed unmatched. The CDR3 contains 14 residues. The CDR3 loop is CSVEWTGVNTEAFF. CDR3 nucleotide sequence: TGCAGCGTTGAATGGACAGGCGTCAACACTGAAGCTTTCTTT.

This clonotype turned up a few times. The rearrangement joins TRBV29-1 to TRBJ2-3; 8 bases map to TRBD2. Germline values: CDR1 SQVTM, CDR2 ANQGSEA. The length of the CDR3 is 17 residues. V lost 0 bases and J lost 2; bases outside the gene matches: 10. The CDR3 region is CSVEDGSAGGNTDTQYF. CDR3 DNA sequence: TGCAGCGTTGAAGATGGAAGCGCGGGGGGAAACACAGATACGCAGTATTTT.

The genes are TRBV28 and TRBJ2-3; TRBD1 matches 8 bases. Looked up from germline, CDR1 is MDHEN and CDR2 is SYDVKM. This CDR3 is 15 amino acids long. J gave up 6 bases and V 5 bases, and 10 bases lay outside the gene matches. CDR3 sequence reads: CASSAPGTGSDTQYF. CDR3 sequence (DNA): TGTGCCAGCAGTGCTCCCGGGACAGGCTCGGATACGCAGTATTTT.

This clonotype was recorded a few times. The chain combines TRBV20-1 with TRBJ1-5; the D gene is possibly TRBD1 (5 bases). The CDR3 loop spans 14 amino acids. Germline V lookup: CDR1 DFQATT, CDR2 SNEGSKA (reference sequence). Trimming left V 3 bases short and J 7 bases short, with 16 bases between. The CDR3 is CSASVGRANQPQHF. DNA for the CDR3: TGCAGTGCTAGCGTTGGCAGGGCAAACCAGCCCCAGCATTTT.

This CDR3 is CASSFVGGSDTQYF. Here the CDR3 DNA reads TGTGCCAGCAGCTTTGTCGGGGGATCGGATACGCAGTATTTT. The chain links TRBV7-2 to TRBJ2-3, with a tentative D call TRBD2 (6 bases). Germline values: CDR1 SGHTA, CDR2 FQGNSA. This CDR3 is built from 14 residues. The germline V and J ends were trimmed by 3 bases and 6 bases, with 13 bases remaining between them. Full variable domain (rest looked up from reference TRBV7-2 and TRBJ2-3): GAGVSQSPSNKVTEKGKDVELRCDPISGHTALYWYRQSLGQGLEFLIYFQGNSAPDKSGLPSDRFSAERTGGSVSTLTIQRTQQEDSAVYLCASSFVGGSDTQYFGPGTRLTVL.

This clonotype was detected a few times. V and J are TRBV20-1 and TRBJ2-7, with D perhaps given as TRBD1 or TRBD2 (6 bases each). Germline V gene data show CDR1 as DFQATT and CDR2 as SNEGSKA (reference sequence). V was cut by 5 bases and J by 4 bases, with 18 bases left in between. The CDR3 consists of 14 residues. The CDR3 is CSARTPRGRYEQYF. In DNA form, the CDR3 reads TGCAGTGCTCGAACCCCTCGGGGGCGGTACGAGCAGTACTTC.

The J gene is TRBJ2-7, the V gene TRBV5-6, with D perhaps TRBD1 (5 bases). This CDR3 region has 13 residues. Trimming took 3 bases from V and 3 from J, leaving 10 bases between them. Germline CDR1 is SGHDT and CDR2 is YYEEEE. In nucleotides, the CDR3 is TGTGCCAGCAGCTACAGGACCCGCTACGAGCAGTACTTC. Translated: CASSYRTRYEQYF.

CDR3 bases: TGTGCCAGCAGTTTAGGTGATGTCACTGAAGCTTTCTTT. Translating gives CASSLGDVTEAFF. The chain employs TRBV28 and TRBJ1-1, with D unclear. CDR3 length equals 13 residues. V lost 2 bases, J lost 4 bases, and 8 bases lay in between. Per germline, CDR1 MDHEN and CDR2 SYDVKM.